The rows below give T cell receptor beta chains drawn from one sample of a study of identical twins. TCRdb ran MiXCR on the 5' RACE reads and lists one entry per CDR3 protein. This sample yields about 530,000 distinct CDR3 sequences, of which nearly 15% are seen a single time; roughly 0.4% belongs to the top ten. These data are also associated with another study on yellow fever vaccine responses in identical twins.

Sequencing used CD4+ T cells sorted from blood. The receptors originated from a woman aged 18-29 years in good health. CDR3s include the opening cysteine and the closing phenylalanine or tryptophan. Each record gives: V gene, J gene, CDR3 protein.

TRBV20-1	TRBJ1-1	CSVIQGATEAFF
TRBV2	TRBJ2-4	CASDTSGSGVKNIQYF
TRBV18	TRBJ2-2	CASSPMVEELFF
TRBV20-1	TRBJ2-7	CSARLLGLASSEQYF
TRBV6-5	TRBJ2-5	CASSYPEDSKRETQYF
TRBV27	TRBJ2-1	CASTKGHEQFF
TRBV20-1	TRBJ2-5	CSASPQGAVPETQYF
TRBV27	TRBJ1-5	CASSTSQGAQPQHF
TRBV2	TRBJ2-3	CASMPTSGNLDTQYF
TRBV12-3/TRBV12-4	TRBJ1-5	CASSLVDLHQPQHF
TRBV9	TRBJ2-5	CASSPGLAGNLQETQYF
TRBV7-2	TRBJ1-1	CASSLGRWAEAFF
TRBV20-1	TRBJ1-1	CSARGARGLTEAFF
TRBV6-1	TRBJ2-5	CASSDETETQYF
TRBV18	TRBJ1-1	CASSLSGGRVTEAFF
TRBV4-1	TRBJ2-1	CASSQADLIAGGYNEQFF
TRBV20-1	TRBJ2-1	CSAVRRGSSYNEQFF
TRBV9	TRBJ2-1	CASSVDGRGGGSYNEQFF
TRBV10-3	TRBJ2-3	CATHPGLAGRSPPTDTQYF
TRBV7-2	TRBJ2-7	CASSSNFRTSSYEQYF
TRBV9	TRBJ2-7	CASSVALSGREYEQYF
TRBV20-1	TRBJ2-2	CSVPGQVTGELFF
TRBV28	TRBJ2-3	CASGGGGGGTDTQYF
TRBV20-1	TRBJ2-2	CSAISGGNTGELFF
TRBV2	TRBJ2-1	CASSSRSSGQLSYNEQFF
TRBV28	TRBJ2-6	CASNGGPTGANVLTF
TRBV5-1	TRBJ2-7	CASSSAGTGRSYEQYF
TRBV7-2	TRBJ2-5	CASSLSLGRETQYF
TRBV12-3/TRBV12-4	TRBJ1-3	CASSSQARNTIYF
TRBV20-1	TRBJ1-1	CSASMREMNTEAFF
TRBV2	TRBJ2-3	CASSESGIGTDTQYF
TRBV6-6	TRBJ1-2	CASNDGGRGYTF
TRBV20-1	TRBJ2-3	CSASLSGRSPDTQYF
TRBV5-6	TRBJ1-2	CASSQYRLNYGYTF
TRBV10-3	TRBJ2-7	CAILGTFSSYEQYF
TRBV6-1	TRBJ1-1	CASSRTGTGRTEAFF
TRBV27	TRBJ2-7	CASSGEDAGGFREQYF
TRBV2	TRBJ2-7	CASSDIHEQYF
TRBV29-1	TRBJ1-5	CSVQGTNQPQHF
TRBV7-9	TRBJ1-2	CASSLEGGGYTF
TRBV5-1	TRBJ2-7	CASSLEGQYEQYF
TRBV5-1	TRBJ1-1	CASSIRQGLNTEAFF
TRBV5-1	TRBJ1-2	CASSPGRDGANYGYTF
TRBV27	TRBJ2-2	CASSLSGGSANTGELFF
TRBV5-6	TRBJ2-7	CASSAATGVTSYEQYF
TRBV2	TRBJ2-6	CARGRTGPSGANVLTF
TRBV29-1	TRBJ2-3	CSVEDSRVRGTDTQYF
TRBV7-9	TRBJ2-7	CASSSLASNYEQYF
TRBV25-1	TRBJ2-3	CASREGGRTDTQYF
TRBV28	TRBJ2-2	CASSASGRARLTGELFF
TRBV2	TRBJ2-1	CASSEQGFRQFF
TRBV21-1	TRBJ2-3	CASSGDGDTQYF
TRBV5-1	TRBJ2-3	CASSLGSSGGAGDTHYF
TRBV5-1	TRBJ2-3	CASSLEKPGSDTQYF
TRBV10-1	TRBJ2-7	CASSNQGLAGTYEQYF
TRBV20-1	TRBJ2-7	CSAPTSGRPYEQYF
TRBV24-1	TRBJ2-3	CATSDTAGTPSGGETQYF